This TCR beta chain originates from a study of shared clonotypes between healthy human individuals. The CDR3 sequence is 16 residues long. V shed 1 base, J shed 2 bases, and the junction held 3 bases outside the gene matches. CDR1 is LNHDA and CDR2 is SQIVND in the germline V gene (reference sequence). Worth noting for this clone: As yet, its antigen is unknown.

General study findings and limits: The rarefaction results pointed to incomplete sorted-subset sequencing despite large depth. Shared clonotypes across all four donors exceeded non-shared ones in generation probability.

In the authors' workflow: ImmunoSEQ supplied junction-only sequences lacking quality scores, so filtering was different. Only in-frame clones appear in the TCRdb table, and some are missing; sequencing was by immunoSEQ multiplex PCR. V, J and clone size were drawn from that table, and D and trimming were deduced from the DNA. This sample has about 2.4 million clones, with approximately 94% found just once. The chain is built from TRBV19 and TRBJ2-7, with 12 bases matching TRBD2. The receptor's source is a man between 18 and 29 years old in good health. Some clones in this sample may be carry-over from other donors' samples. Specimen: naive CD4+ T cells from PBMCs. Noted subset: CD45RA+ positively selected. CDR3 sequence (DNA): TGTGCCAGTAGTATAGTTCGGACTAGCGGGACCTACGAGCAGTACTTC. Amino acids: CASSIVRTSGTYEQYF.